The rows below give T cell receptor beta chains drawn from one sample of a study of shared clonotypes between healthy human individuals. Data came from immunoSEQ multiplex PCR; TCRdb stores just in-frame clones and leaves some out. The sample consists of some 1.5 million clones, approximately 97% of them appearing once. The sample taken for sequencing was naive CD4+ T cells sorted from blood. Source of these receptors: a man in his thirties or forties in good health. Both conserved end residues are part of each CDR3. Each record gives: D gene, clone size, J gene, V gene, CDR3 DNA, CDR3 protein. A D gene is named only where the DNA matches it firmly. Clone size is shown for a subset of rows, as once, few, many or a class of expanded clone.

NA | NA | TRBJ2-7 | TRBV9 | TGTGCCAGCAGCGTTGAGACGGGTTACTACGAGCAGTACTTC | CASSVETGYYEQYF
TRBD1 | NA | TRBJ2-3 | TRBV11-3 | TGTGCCAGCAGCTTAGGTCAATTGACAGGGGAGCAGTATTTT | CASSLGQLTGEQYF
NA | NA | TRBJ2-1 | TRBV11-2 | TGTGCCAGCAGCTCCTATAGCGGAACCTACAATGAGCAGTTCTTC | CASSSYSGTYNEQFF
NA | NA | TRBJ1-2 | TRBV5-6 | TGTGCCAGCAGCTTGGTTGGGGGGCATAATGGCTACACCTTC | CASSLVGGHNGYTF
NA | NA | TRBJ1-2 | TRBV19 | TGTGCCAGTAGTTCGGCAGTCAACTATGGCTACACCTTC | CASSSAVNYGYTF
NA | NA | TRBJ2-1 | TRBV7-2 | TGTGCCAGCAGCTTAGCCGGGGCGAGCGGTGAGCAGTTCTTC | CASSLAGASGEQFF
NA | NA | TRBJ1-3 | TRBV5-1 | TGCGCCAGCAGCTTCGGTAGCGCCGCAGTCTCTGGAAACACCATATATTTT | CASSFGSAAVSGNTIYF
NA | NA | TRBJ2-5 | TRBV21-1 | TGTGCCAGCAGCAATTTCAGGGGGCGAGGGTACCAGGGGACCCAGTACTTC | CASSNFRGRGYQGTQYF
TRBD1 | once | TRBJ1-4 | TRBV18 | TGTGCCAGCTCACCGGGACAGGTGGGAGAAAAACTGTTTTTT | CASSPGQVGEKLFF
TRBD1 | NA | TRBJ1-2 | TRBV4-3 | TGCGCCAGCAGCCAAGATCCGTACAGGGGTGACTATGGCTACACCTTC | CASSQDPYRGDYGYTF
NA | once | TRBJ2-2 | TRBV6-1 | TGTGCCAGCAGTGCAAAAAGGGGGACAACTACGAACACCGGGGAGCTGTTTTTT | CASSAKRGTTTNTGELFF
NA | once | TRBJ1-5 | TRBV18 | TGTGCCAGCTCACCACAGGGAAACAACAATCAGCCCCAGCATTTT | CASSPQGNNNQPQHF
NA | NA | TRBJ1-5 | TRBV18 | TGTGCCAGCTCACCTACACCACCAATGAGGGGAAGGTTTAGCAATCAGCCCCAGCATTTT | CASSPTPPMRGRFSNQPQHF
NA | NA | TRBJ2-5 | TRBV29-1 | TGCAGCGTTGAGCGGAGCGGGGAGACCCAGTACTTC | CSVERSGETQYF
NA | NA | TRBJ1-3 | TRBV7-9 | TGTGCCAGCAGCTTAGCGGGGCGGGACCTCTCTGGAAACACCATATATTTT | CASSLAGRDLSGNTIYF
NA | NA | TRBJ2-1 | TRBV23-1 | TGCGCCAGCAGTCTGCGGGACACCCCTTACAATGAGCAGTTCTTC | CASSLRDTPYNEQFF
NA | few | TRBJ2-4 | TRBV7-3 | TGTGCCAGCAGCTTATGGGGCTTGGACATTCAGTACTTC | CASSLWGLDIQYF
NA | NA | TRBJ2-7 | TRBV6-5 | TGTGCCAGCAACCGTATTACATCCTACGAGCAGTACTTC | CASNRITSYEQYF
NA | NA | TRBJ2-1 | TRBV5-4 | TGTGCCAGCAGCTTCTCGGGGAGTGACAATGAGCAGTTCTTC | CASSFSGSDNEQFF
NA | NA | TRBJ1-2 | TRBV18 | TGTGCCAGCTCACGGCAAAAAATGACAGGCGACGGCTACACCTTC | CASSRQKMTGDGYTF
NA | NA | TRBJ2-2 | TRBV6-5 | TGTGCCAGCGCTAGAGTGTCTAACACCGGGGAGCTGTTTTTT | CASARVSNTGELFF
NA | NA | TRBJ1-1 | TRBV7-9 | TGTGCCAGCAGCTTGATTAACACTGAAGCTTTCTTT | CASSLINTEAFF
TRBD2 | NA | TRBJ2-1 | TRBV28 | TGTGCCAGCAGTTTATCGACTAGCGGGTCCAATGAGCAGTTCTTC | CASSLSTSGSNEQFF
TRBD1 | NA | TRBJ2-5 | TRBV10-3 | TGTGCCATCAGCAAGGGACAGCTCCTCCAAGAGACCCAGTACTTC | CAISKGQLLQETQYF
NA | NA | TRBJ2-2 | TRBV18 | TGTGCCAGCTCACCAAGAAGGGGCACCGCCAACGTCGGGGAGCTGTTTTTT | CASSPRRGTANVGELFF
NA | NA | TRBJ1-2 | TRBV6-6 | TGTGCCAGCAGTTACGGAGGAGCTAACTATGGCTACACCTTC | CASSYGGANYGYTF
NA | NA | TRBJ2-2 | TRBV5-5 | TGTGCCAGCAGCTCAACAGGTTTTCTCTACACCGGGGAGCTGTTTTTT | CASSSTGFLYTGELFF
TRBD1 | NA | TRBJ2-4 | TRBV5-4 | TGTGCCAGCAGCAGGGACAGGGCCAAAAACATTCAGTACTTC | CASSRDRAKNIQYF
NA | NA | TRBJ2-7 | TRBV6-1 | TGTGCCAGCAGTGAAGCGCCTCGCCGGGGGTGGCCCTACGAGCAGTACTTC | CASSEAPRRGWPYEQYF
NA | NA | TRBJ2-3 | TRBV2 | TGTGCCATAGACACCACTAGCACAGATACGCAGTATTTT | CAIDTTSTDTQYF
TRBD2 | NA | TRBJ2-1 | TRBV29-1 | TGCAGCGTTGAAGGACTGGGACTAGCAGTCAGCTCCTACAATGAGCAGTTCTTC | CSVEGLGLAVSSYNEQFF
TRBD2 | NA | TRBJ2-7 | TRBV18 | TGTGCCAGCTCTTCGGGACTAGCGCCCTCCTACGAGCAGTACTTC | CASSSGLAPSYEQYF
TRBD1 | NA | TRBJ1-5 | TRBV28 | TGTGCCAGCAGTTTATACAGGGGGGTTCAGCCCCAGCATTTT | CASSLYRGVQPQHF
NA | NA | TRBJ2-7 | TRBV11-3 | TGTGCCAGCAGCTTAGATACCGGGGGCGAGCAGTACTTC | CASSLDTGGEQYF
TRBD2 | NA | TRBJ2-4 | TRBV27 | TGTGCCAGGTCCCGGGGGGACATTCAGTACTTC | CARSRGDIQYF
NA | NA | TRBJ2-2 | TRBV5-1 | TGCGCCAGCAGCGTGCCTCAAGCGGACACCGGGGAGCTGTTTTTT | CASSVPQADTGELFF
TRBD1 | NA | TRBJ1-5 | TRBV19 | TGTGCCAGTAGCACAGGGGTAGGACAGCCCCAGCATTTT | CASSTGVGQPQHF
NA | NA | TRBJ2-1 | TRBV19 | TGTGCCAGTAGTATAGAGAGCGTAGGGTTGGGTGAGCAGTTCTTC | CASSIESVGLGEQFF
NA | NA | TRBJ1-5 | TRBV7-7 | TGTGCTAGCAGAAAGACCCCCGGGCCCCAGCATTTT | CASRKTPGPQHF
NA | few | TRBJ2-1 | TRBV6-5 | TGTGCCAGCAGTCAGGGCAATGAGCAGTTCTTC | CASSQGNEQFF
NA | few | TRBJ2-7 | TRBV5-4 | TGTGCCAGCAGCCGCGAGCAGAGCTCCTACGAGCAGTACTTC | CASSREQSSYEQYF
TRBD2 | NA | TRBJ2-3 | TRBV6-4 | TGTGCCAGCAGTGCAAAGCCGGGACTAGCGCTAGATACGCAGTATTTT | CASSAKPGLALDTQYF
NA | NA | TRBJ1-1 | TRBV4-2 | TGTGCCAGCAGCCAAGATTTTAGAGCTTTCTTT | CASSQDFRAFF
NA | NA | TRBJ1-2 | TRBV6-5 | TGTGCCAGCAGTTACTGGTCGAGCGGGGAAAAAGGCTACACCTTC | CASSYWSSGEKGYTF
TRBD2 | NA | TRBJ2-3 | TRBV5-1 | TGCGCCAGCAGCTTGGCCCGGACTAGCGGGAGGGGCGCAGATACGCAGTATTTT | CASSLARTSGRGADTQYF
NA | NA | TRBJ2-2 | TRBV7-9 | TGTGCCAGCAGCTTGAAGGGGGTCGGGAACACCGGGGAGCTGTTTTTT | CASSLKGVGNTGELFF
TRBD2 | NA | TRBJ2-3 | TRBV29-1 | TGCAGCGTAAGACTAGCGGGAGGGCCCCCAGATACGCAGTATTTT | CSVRLAGGPPDTQYF
NA | NA | TRBJ1-1 | TRBV6-1 | TGTGCCAGCAGTTTCCAGATCATGAACACTGAAGCTTTCTTT | CASSFQIMNTEAFF
NA | NA | TRBJ1-4 | TRBV5-1 | TGCGCCAGCAGCTTGGGCGGCAACAATGAAAAACTGTTTTTT | CASSLGGNNEKLFF